The rows below give T cell receptor beta chains drawn from one sample of a study of T cell responses to AZD1222 COVID-19 vaccine. The method was immunoSEQ multiplex PCR; TCRdb's version includes in-frame clones alone and lacks a portion of them. The table has some 160,000 clones, about 90% seen once. The material sequenced was peripheral blood, taken on day 0 of AZD1222 vaccination. The origin of the receptors is an adult in good health. CDR3s include the opening cysteine and the closing phenylalanine or tryptophan. A D gene is named only where the DNA matches it firmly. The size of a clone is reported for some rows only, either as once, few or many, or as a class for expanded clones.

J,V,D,size,DNA,CDR3
TRBJ1-1,TRBV7-3,-,-,TGTGCCAGCGCACGGGGCAGGGAGACTGAAGCTTTCTTT,CASARGRETEAFF
TRBJ2-2,TRBV9,-,-,TGTGCCAGCAGCGTAGGATGGGGAGATCACACCGGGGAGCTGTTTTTT,CASSVGWGDHTGELFF
TRBJ2-2,TRBV5-4,TRBD2,-,TGTGCCAGCAGCAGAATTACTAGCGGGAGTACGGGCACCGGGGAGCTGTTTTTT,CASSRITSGSTGTGELFF
TRBJ2-2,TRBV9,TRBD2,-,TGTGCCAGCAGCGATAGAGGGGTAGGACTAGCGAACACCGGGGAGCTGTTTTTT,CASSDRGVGLANTGELFF
TRBJ1-5,TRBV12-5,-,-,TGTGCTAGTGCCGACAGGCCGAATCAGCCCCAGCATTTT,CASADRPNQPQHF
TRBJ1-1,TRBV28,-,-,TGTGCCAGCAGCCATGACGTTCAAGCTTTCTTT,CASSHDVQAFF
TRBJ2-7,TRBV28,TRBD1,-,TGTGCCAGCAGTTTTGAGACAGGGCCCTACGAGCAGTACTTC,CASSFETGPYEQYF
TRBJ2-5,TRBV5-1,TRBD1,few,TGCGCCAGCAGCTTGCCCTTGACAGGGGGAGAGACCCAGTACTTC,CASSLPLTGGETQYF
TRBJ1-3,TRBV18,TRBD1,-,TGTGCCAGCTCACCCGGGACAGGGTTAGGGACTGAAAACACCATATATTTT,CASSPGTGLGTENTIYF
TRBJ1-1,TRBV24-1,TRBD1,once,TGTGCCACCAATCCCAGGGGGCGTGGGAAGAACACTGAAGCTTTCTTT,CATNPRGRGKNTEAFF
TRBJ2-6,TRBV4-2,-,many,TGTGCCAGCGGGGGGAATATGGGGGCTGGGGCCAACGTCCTGACTTTC,CASGGNMGAGANVLTF
TRBJ1-5,TRBV18,-,-,TGTGCCAGCTCGCGGACGGACGGTCAGCCCCAGCATTTT,CASSRTDGQPQHF
TRBJ1-2,TRBV9,-,-,TGTGCCAGCAGCCCCGGGACGGGGAACTATGGCTACACCTTC,CASSPGTGNYGYTF
TRBJ2-7,TRBV5-6,-,-,TGTGCCAGCAGCTTGGACAACGTGGAGGGCGAGCAGTACTTC,CASSLDNVEGEQYF
TRBJ1-6,TRBV2,-,-,TGTGCCAGCAGTGGAGGGCGGAACTATAATTCACCCCTCCACTTT,CASSGGRNYNSPLHF
TRBJ1-3,TRBV7-9,-,-,TGTGCCAGCAGCTTACTCGCTGGGGACATATATTTT,CASSLLAGDIYF
TRBJ1-5,TRBV28,-,-,TGTGCCAGCAGTTTCCGGAGTAGCAATCAGCCCCAGCATTTT,CASSFRSSNQPQHF
TRBJ1-6,TRBV14,-,-,TGTGCCAGCAGCCAAAACATAAAGGGCTCACCCCTCCACTTT,CASSQNIKGSPLHF
TRBJ2-6,TRBV27,TRBD2,-,TGTGCCGGCAGTTTAAGCCCCGAACTAGCGGGGGGGCTCGGGGCCAACGTCCTGACTTTC,CAGSLSPELAGGLGANVLTF
TRBJ2-2,TRBV6-5,TRBD2,-,TGTGCCAGCAGTTGGGCGGGAGGCTTCAACACCGGGGAGCTGTTTTTT,CASSWAGGFNTGELFF
TRBJ2-1,TRBV10-3,TRBD1,-,TGTGCCATCAGAGAGAACCGGGACAGAGAGCAGTTCTTC,CAIRENRDREQFF
TRBJ2-7,TRBV12-3/TRBV12-4,TRBD1,-,TGTGCCAGCAGTATCAGGGGGATTGGAGAGCAGTACTTC,CASSIRGIGEQYF
TRBJ2-7,TRBV28,TRBD1,-,TGTGCCAGCAGCCCAGGGGGCGGGTACGAGCAGTACTTC,CASSPGGGYEQYF
TRBJ2-7,TRBV5-5,-,-,TGTGCCAGCAGCGATGGGGTGGTCAGCTCCTACGAGCAGTACTTC,CASSDGVVSSYEQYF
TRBJ2-7,TRBV5-6,TRBD1,-,TGTGCCAGCAGCTTGGGGACAGGGGTCTACGAGCAGTACTTC,CASSLGTGVYEQYF
TRBJ1-5,TRBV7-2,-,-,TGTGCCAGCAGCTCGACTGGGCCCAATCAGCCCCAGCATTTT,CASSSTGPNQPQHF
TRBJ1-6,TRBV7-2,-,once,TGTGCCAGCAGCTTAATCATTGCCGGACCCCTCCACTTT,CASSLIIAGPLHF
TRBJ1-1,TRBV9,-,-,TGTGCCAGCAGCGTAGGACCGACGAACACTGAAGCTTTCTTT,CASSVGPTNTEAFF
TRBJ1-5,TRBV7-9,-,-,TGTGCCAGCAGCCAAGGGGACGGGTATAGCAATCAGCCCCAGCATTTT,CASSQGDGYSNQPQHF
TRBJ1-5,TRBV18,-,-,TGTGCCAGCTCAACGACAGGACTCAATCAGCCCCAGCATTTT,CASSTTGLNQPQHF
TRBJ2-7,TRBV5-6,-,-,TGTGCCAGCAGCGATTTGTACGAGCAGTACTTC,CASSDLYEQYF
TRBJ2-5,TRBV7-9,TRBD2,-,TGTGCCAGCAGTCAGGGACTAGCGAGAGAGACCCAGTACTTC,CASSQGLARETQYF
TRBJ1-4,TRBV5-5,-,-,TGTGCCAGCAGCCTGACAGGCCCGGCGAGGGATGAAAAACTGTTTTTT,CASSLTGPARDEKLFF
TRBJ1-2,TRBV29-1,-,-,TGCAGCGTTCCTAACTATGGCTACACCTTC,CSVPNYGYTF
TRBJ1-4,TRBV5-6,TRBD1,few,TGTGCCAGCAGCGGGGACAGAGGAAGAGAAAAACTGTTTTTT,CASSGDRGREKLFF
TRBJ2-1,TRBV29-1,TRBD2,-,TGCAGCGTTGACGGGACTACCTACAATGAGCAGTTCTTC,CSVDGTTYNEQFF
TRBJ1-5,TRBV4-2,-,-,TGTGCCAGCAGCCCCAGGGACACAGGTCAGCCCCAGCATTTT,CASSPRDTGQPQHF
TRBJ2-7,TRBV11-3,-,once,TGTGCCAGCAGCTTAAAGGGGACGGGAGAGCAGTACTTC,CASSLKGTGEQYF
TRBJ1-2,TRBV10-3,-,-,TGTGCCATCAGTGAGTCGGGCACATTTTATGGCTACACCTTC,CAISESGTFYGYTF
TRBJ1-4,TRBV29-1,-,-,TGCAGCGTTGCAGGGGTCGGTGAAAAACTGTTTTTT,CSVAGVGEKLFF
TRBJ1-5,TRBV19,TRBD1,-,TGTGCCAGTAGTGGGACAGGGGGACAGCCCCAGCATTTT,CASSGTGGQPQHF
TRBJ1-2,TRBV28,TRBD1,-,TGTGCCAGCAGGCGGACAGGGATTAGTGGCTACACCTTC,CASRRTGISGYTF
TRBJ2-1,TRBV6-5,-,-,TGTGCCAGCAGTTACGTGTCGGGAGAGAATGAGCAGTTCTTC,CASSYVSGENEQFF
TRBJ1-4,TRBV6-5,TRBD1,-,TGTGCCAGCAGCCCGGGACAGGGCTATGAAAAACTGTTTTTT,CASSPGQGYEKLFF
TRBJ1-1,TRBV5-1,-,-,TGCGCCAGCAGCTTGGTAGCGAACACTGAAGCTTTCTTT,CASSLVANTEAFF
TRBJ2-7,TRBV7-8,-,-,TGTGCCAGCAGTCCAGGACGGGACAACTCCTACGAGCAGTACTTC,CASSPGRDNSYEQYF
TRBJ1-1,TRBV7-8,TRBD1,once,TGTGCCAGCAGCATTATAGGGGGGACAGGACTGAGGGGAACTGAAGCTTTCTTT,CASSIIGGTGLRGTEAFF
TRBJ2-3,TRBV19,TRBD2,-,TGTGCCAGTTACGGGACTAGCGACACAGATACGCAGTATTTT,CASYGTSDTDTQYF
TRBJ2-2,TRBV7-2,TRBD1,-,TGTGCCAGCAGCTCACAGGGGGCCGACACCGGGGAGCTGTTTTTT,CASSSQGADTGELFF
TRBJ2-1,TRBV28,-,-,TGTGCCAGCAGTTCGGCCCGGTTTGCTTCGAATGAGCAGTTCTTC,CASSSARFASNEQFF
TRBJ1-6,TRBV7-9,TRBD1,-,TGTGCCAGCAGCCCAAGGACAGGGATGGGGACTACACCCCTCCACTTT,CASSPRTGMGTTPLHF
TRBJ1-2,TRBV11-2,-,-,TGTGCCAGCAGCTTAGGAAGTTCAGGGCCGTTTTCTACGCGCTACACCTTC,CASSLGSSGPFSTRYTF
TRBJ1-2,TRBV6-5,-,-,TGTGCCAGCAGTTATCGGGGCTATGGCTACACCTTC,CASSYRGYGYTF
TRBJ2-1,TRBV4-2,-,many,TGTGCCAGCAGCCCGAATCAGGGCAATGAGCAGTTCTTC,CASSPNQGNEQFF